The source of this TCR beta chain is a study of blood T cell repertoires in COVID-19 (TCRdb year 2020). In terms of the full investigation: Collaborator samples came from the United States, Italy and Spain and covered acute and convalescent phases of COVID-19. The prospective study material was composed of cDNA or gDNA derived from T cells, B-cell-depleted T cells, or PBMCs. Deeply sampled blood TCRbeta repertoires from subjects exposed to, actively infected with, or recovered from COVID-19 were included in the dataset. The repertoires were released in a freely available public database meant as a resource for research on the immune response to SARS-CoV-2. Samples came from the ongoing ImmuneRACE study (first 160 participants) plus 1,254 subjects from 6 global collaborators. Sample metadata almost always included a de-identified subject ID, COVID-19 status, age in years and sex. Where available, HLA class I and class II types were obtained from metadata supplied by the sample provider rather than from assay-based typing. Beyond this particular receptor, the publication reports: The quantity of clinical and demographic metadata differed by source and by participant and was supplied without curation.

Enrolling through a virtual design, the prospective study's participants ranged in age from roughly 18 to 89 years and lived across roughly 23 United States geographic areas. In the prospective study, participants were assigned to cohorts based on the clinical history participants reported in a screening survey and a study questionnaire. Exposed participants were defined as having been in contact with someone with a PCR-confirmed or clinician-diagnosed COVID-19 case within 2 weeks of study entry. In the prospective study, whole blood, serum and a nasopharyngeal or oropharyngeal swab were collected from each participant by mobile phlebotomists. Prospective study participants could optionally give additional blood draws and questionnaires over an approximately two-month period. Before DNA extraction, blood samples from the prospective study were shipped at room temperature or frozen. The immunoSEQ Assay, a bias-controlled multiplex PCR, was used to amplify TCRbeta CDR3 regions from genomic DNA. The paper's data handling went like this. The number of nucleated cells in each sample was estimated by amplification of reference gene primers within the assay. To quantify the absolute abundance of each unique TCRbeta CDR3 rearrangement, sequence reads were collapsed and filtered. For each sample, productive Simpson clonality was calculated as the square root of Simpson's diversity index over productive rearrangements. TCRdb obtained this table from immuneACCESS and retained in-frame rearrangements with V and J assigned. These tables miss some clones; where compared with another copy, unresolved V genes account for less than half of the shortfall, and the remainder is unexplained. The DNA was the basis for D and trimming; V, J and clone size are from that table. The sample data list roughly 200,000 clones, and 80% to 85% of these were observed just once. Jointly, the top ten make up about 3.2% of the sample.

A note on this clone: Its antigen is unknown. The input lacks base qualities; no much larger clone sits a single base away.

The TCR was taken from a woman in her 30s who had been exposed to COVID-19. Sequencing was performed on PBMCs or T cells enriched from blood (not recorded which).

This receptor carries the CDR3 CASSRGEVRAGELFF. The nucleotides read TGTGCCAGCAGCCGGGGGGAAGTCCGAGCCGGGGAGCTGTTTTTT. The chain links TRBV5-6 with TRBJ2-2, with 7 bases matching TRBD2. The germline V gene provides CDR1 SGHDT and CDR2 YYEEEE. Spanning cysteine to phenylalanine, the CDR3 consists of 15 amino acids. CDR3 DNA only is kept here, 45 bases in frame from base 1. Trimming removed 4 bases from V and 6 bases from J; the gene matches leave 9 bases unexplained.